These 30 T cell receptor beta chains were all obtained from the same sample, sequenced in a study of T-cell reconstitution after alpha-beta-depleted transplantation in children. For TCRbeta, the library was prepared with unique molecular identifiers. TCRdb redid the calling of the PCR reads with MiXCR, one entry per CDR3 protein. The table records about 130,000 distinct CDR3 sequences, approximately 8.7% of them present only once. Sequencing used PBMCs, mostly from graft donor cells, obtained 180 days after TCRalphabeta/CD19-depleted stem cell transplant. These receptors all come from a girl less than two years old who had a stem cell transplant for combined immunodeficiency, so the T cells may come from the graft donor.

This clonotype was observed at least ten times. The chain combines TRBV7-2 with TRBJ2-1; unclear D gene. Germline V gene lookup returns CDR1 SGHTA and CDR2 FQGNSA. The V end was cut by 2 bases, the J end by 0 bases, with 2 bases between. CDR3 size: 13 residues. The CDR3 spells CASSLISYNEQFF. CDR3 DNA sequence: TGTGCCAGCAGCTTAATCTCCTACAATGAGCAGTTCTTC.

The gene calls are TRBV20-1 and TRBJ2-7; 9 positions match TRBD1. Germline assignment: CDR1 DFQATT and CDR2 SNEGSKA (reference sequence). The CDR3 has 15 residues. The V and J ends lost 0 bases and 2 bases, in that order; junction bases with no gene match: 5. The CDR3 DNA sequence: TGCAGTGCTAGAGATTGGGGACAGGGCCCCTACGAGCAGTACTTC. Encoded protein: CSARDWGQGPYEQYF.

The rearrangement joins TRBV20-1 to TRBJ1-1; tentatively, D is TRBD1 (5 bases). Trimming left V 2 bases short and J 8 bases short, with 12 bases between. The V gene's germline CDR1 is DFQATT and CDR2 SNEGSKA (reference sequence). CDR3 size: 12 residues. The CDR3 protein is CSARQGDREAFF. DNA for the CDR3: TGCAGTGCTAGACAGGGTGATCGGGAAGCTTTCTTT.

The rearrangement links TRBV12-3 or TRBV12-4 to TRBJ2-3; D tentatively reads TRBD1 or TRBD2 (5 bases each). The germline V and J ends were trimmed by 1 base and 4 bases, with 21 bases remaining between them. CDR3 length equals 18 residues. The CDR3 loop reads CASSLGPLDGTMADTQYF. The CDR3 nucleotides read TGTGCCAGCAGTTTAGGCCCCCTGGATGGGACCATGGCAGATACGCAGTATTTT.

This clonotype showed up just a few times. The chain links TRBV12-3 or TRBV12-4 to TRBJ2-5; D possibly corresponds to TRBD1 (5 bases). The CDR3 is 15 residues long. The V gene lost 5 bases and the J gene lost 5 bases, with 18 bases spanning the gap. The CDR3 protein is CASSPFRAVGETQYF. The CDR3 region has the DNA TGTGCCAGCAGTCCATTCAGGGCTGTTGGGGAGACCCAGTACTTC.

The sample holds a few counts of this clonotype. DNA for the CDR3: TGTGCCAGCAGTTACTTACAGGGGGCCGGGGAGCTGTTTTTT. Amino acids: CASSYLQGAGELFF. The chain carries TRBV6-5 and TRBJ2-2; 8 nucleotides align to TRBD1. Trimming at V came to 1 base and at J to 6 bases, leaving 1 base not matched to a gene. The CDR3 is 14 amino acids. CDR1 MNHEY and CDR2 SVGAGI come from the germline V gene.

This chain's CDR3 is CASSRGGGHEQYF. The CDR3 coding sequence is TGTGCCAGCAGCCGCGGCGGGGGCCACGAGCAGTACTTC. The rearrangement links TRBV6-1 to TRBJ2-7; D may be TRBD2 (7 bases). The CDR3 consists of 13 residues. V dropped 6 bases and J dropped 5 bases, with 14 bases sitting between them. Germline V gene sequence: CDR1 MNHNS, CDR2 SASEGT.

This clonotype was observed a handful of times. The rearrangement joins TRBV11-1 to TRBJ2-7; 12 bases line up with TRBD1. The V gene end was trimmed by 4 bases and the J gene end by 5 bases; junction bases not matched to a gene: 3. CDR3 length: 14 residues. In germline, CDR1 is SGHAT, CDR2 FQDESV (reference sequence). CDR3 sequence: CASSWDRGHNEQYF. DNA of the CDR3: TGTGCCAGCAGCTGGGACAGGGGGCACAACGAGCAGTACTTC.

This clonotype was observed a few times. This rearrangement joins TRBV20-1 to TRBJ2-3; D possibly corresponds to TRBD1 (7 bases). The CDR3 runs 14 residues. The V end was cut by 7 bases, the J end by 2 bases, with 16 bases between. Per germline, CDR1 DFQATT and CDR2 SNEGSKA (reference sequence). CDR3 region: CSGGRGAFTDTQYF. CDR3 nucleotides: TGCAGTGGTGGCAGGGGGGCCTTCACAGATACGCAGTATTTT.

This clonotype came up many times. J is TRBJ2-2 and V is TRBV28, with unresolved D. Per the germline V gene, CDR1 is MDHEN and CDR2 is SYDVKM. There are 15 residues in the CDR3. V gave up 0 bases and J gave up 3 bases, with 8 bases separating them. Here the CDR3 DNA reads TGTGCCAGCAGTTTATGGCAGCCCGACACCGGGGAGCTGTTTTTT. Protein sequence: CASSLWQPDTGELFF.

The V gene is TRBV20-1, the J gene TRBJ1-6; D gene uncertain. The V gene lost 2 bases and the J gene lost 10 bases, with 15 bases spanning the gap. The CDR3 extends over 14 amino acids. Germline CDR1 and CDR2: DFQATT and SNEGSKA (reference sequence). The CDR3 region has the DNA TGCAGTGCTAGAACCGCCGGCGCTAGGTCACCCCTCCACTTT. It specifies CSARTAGARSPLHF.

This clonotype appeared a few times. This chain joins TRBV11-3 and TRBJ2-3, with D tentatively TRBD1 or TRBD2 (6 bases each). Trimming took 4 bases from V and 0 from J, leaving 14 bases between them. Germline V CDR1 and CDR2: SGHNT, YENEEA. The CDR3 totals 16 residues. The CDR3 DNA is TGTGCCAGCAGCTCAAACAGGGACTTTAGCACAGATACGCAGTATTTT. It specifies CASSSNRDFSTDTQYF.

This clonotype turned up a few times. In nucleotides, the CDR3 is TGCGCCAGCAGCCAAGACCGTAGGGGTTGGTCCTACAATGAGCAGTTCTTC. Protein sequence: CASSQDRRGWSYNEQFF. The chain couples TRBV4-3 to TRBJ2-1; D possibly corresponds to TRBD1 (5 bases). CDR3 length equals 17 residues. Germline V gene lookup returns CDR1 LGHNA and CDR2 YSLEER. Trimming stripped 0 bases from V and 1 base from J, with 13 bases between.

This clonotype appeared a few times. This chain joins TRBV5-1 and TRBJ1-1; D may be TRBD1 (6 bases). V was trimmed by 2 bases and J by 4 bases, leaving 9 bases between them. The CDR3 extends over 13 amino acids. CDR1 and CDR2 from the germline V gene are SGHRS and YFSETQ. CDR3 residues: CASSLQQGTEAFF. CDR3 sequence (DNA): TGCGCCAGCAGCTTACAACAGGGCACTGAAGCTTTCTTT.

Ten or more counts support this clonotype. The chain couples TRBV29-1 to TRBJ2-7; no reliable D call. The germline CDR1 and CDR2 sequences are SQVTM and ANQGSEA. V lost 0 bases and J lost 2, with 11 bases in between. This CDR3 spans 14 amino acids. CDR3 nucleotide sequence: TGCAGCGTTGAAGATAGCAACAGTCCCTACGAGCAGTACTTC. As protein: CSVEDSNSPYEQYF.

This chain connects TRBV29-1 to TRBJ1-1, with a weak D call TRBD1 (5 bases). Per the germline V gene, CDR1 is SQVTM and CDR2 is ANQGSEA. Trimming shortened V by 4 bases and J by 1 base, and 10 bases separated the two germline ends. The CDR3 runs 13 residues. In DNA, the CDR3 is TGCAGCGTTGCAGGGCGACAGAACACTGAAGCTTTCTTT. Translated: CSVAGRQNTEAFF.

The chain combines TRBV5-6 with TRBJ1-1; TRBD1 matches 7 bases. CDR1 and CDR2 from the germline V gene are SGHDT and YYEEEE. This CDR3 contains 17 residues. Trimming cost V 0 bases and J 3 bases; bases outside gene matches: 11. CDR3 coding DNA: TGTGCCAGCAGCTTGGCCTTGACAGGGACAGTGTACACTGAAGCTTTCTTT. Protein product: CASSLALTGTVYTEAFF.

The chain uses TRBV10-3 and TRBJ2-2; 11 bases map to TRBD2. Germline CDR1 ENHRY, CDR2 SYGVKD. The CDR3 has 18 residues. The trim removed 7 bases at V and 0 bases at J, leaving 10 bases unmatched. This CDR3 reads CAITPTSGAPPNTGELFF. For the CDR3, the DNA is TGTGCCATCACTCCGACTAGCGGGGCCCCCCCGAACACCGGGGAGCTGTTTTTT.

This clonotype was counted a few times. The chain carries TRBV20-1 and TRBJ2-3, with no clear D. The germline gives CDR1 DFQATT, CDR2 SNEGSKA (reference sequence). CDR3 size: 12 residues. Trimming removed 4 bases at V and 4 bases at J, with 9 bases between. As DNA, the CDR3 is TGCAGTGCTAACCGGGCCCCAGATACGCAGTATTTT. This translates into CSANRAPDTQYF.

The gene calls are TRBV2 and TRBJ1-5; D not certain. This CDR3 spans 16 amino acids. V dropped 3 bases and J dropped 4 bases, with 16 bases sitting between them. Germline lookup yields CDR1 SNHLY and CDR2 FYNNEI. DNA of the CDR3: TGTGCCAGCAGTGAGGTAGAATACAGTTCTAATCAGCCCCAGCATTTT. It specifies CASSEVEYSSNQPQHF.

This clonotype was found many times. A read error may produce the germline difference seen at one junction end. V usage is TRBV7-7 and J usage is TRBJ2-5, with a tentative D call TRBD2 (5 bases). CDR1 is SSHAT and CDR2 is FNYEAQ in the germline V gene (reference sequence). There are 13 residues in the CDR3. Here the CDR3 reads CASSMDSRETQYF. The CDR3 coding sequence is TGTGCTAGCAGCATGGACTCCCGAGAGACCCAGTACTTC.

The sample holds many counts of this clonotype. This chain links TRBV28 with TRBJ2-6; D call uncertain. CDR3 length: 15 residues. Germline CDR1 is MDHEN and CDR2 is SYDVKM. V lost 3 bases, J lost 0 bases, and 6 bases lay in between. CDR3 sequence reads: CASSFVTSGANVLTF. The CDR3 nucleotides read TGTGCCAGCAGTTTTGTTACCTCTGGGGCCAACGTCCTGACTTTC.

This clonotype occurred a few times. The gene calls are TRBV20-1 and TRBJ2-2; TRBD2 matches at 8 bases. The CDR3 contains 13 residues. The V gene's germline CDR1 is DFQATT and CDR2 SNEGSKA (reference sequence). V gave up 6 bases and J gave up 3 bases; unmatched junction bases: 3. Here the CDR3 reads CSAAGGYTGELFF. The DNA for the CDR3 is TGCAGTGCCGCGGGGGGCTACACCGGGGAGCTGTTTTTT.

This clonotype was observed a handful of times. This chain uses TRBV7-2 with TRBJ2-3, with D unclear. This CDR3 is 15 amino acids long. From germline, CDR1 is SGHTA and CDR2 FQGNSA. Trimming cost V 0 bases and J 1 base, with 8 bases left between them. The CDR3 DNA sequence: TGTGCCAGCAGCTTAGCTCTTCGTGGCACAGATACGCAGTATTTT. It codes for CASSLALRGTDTQYF.

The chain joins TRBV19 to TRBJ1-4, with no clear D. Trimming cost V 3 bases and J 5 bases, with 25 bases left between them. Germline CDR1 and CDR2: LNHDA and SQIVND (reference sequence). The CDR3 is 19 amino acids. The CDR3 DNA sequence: TGTGCCAGTAGTATCTTTGCCGACACCCGACTAAGGATGAATGAAAAACTGTTTTTT. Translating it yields CASSIFADTRLRMNEKLFF.

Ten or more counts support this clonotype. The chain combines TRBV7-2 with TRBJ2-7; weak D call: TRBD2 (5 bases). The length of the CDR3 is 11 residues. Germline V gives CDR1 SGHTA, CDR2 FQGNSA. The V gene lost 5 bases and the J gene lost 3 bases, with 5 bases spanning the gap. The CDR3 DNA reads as TGTGCCAGCAGCCGGGACTACGAGCAGTACTTC. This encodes CASSRDYEQYF.

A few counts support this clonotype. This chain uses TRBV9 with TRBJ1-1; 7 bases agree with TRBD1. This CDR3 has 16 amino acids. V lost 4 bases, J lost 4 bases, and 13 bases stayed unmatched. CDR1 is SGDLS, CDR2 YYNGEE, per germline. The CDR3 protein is CASSTPPGGIGTEAFF. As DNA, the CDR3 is TGTGCCAGCAGCACCCCGCCAGGGGGAATCGGCACTGAAGCTTTCTTT. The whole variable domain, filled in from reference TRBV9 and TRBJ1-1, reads DSGVTQTPKHLITATGQRVTLRCSPRSGDLSVYWYQQSLDQGLQFLIQYYNGEERAKGNILERFSAQQFPDLHSELNLSSLELGDSALYFCASSTPPGGIGTEAFFGQGTRLTVV.

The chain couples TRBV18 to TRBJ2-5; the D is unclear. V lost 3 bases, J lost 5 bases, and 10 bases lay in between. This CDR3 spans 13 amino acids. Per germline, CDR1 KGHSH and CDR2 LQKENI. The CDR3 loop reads CASSPPTSETQYF. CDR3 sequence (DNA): TGTGCCAGCTCACCTCCGACCTCGGAGACCCAGTACTTC. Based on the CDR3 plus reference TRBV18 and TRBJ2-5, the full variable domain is NAGVMQNPRHLVRRRGQEARLRCSPMKGHSHVYWYRQLPEEGLKFMVYLQKENIIDESGMPKERFSAEFPKEGPSILRIQQVVRGDSAAYFCASSPPTSETQYFGPGTRLLVL.

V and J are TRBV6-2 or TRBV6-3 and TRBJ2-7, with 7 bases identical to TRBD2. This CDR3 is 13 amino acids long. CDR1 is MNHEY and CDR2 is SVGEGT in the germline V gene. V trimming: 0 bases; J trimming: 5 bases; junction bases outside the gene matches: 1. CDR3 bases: TGTGCCAGCAGTTACTCTGCGGGGGACGAGCAGTACTTC. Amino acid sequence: CASSYSAGDEQYF.

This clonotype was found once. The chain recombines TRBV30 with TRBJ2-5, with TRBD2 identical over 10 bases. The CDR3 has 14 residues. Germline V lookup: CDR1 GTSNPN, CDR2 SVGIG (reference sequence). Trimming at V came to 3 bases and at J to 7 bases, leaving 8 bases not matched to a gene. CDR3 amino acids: CAWSTGTSDGTQYF. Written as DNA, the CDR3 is TGTGCCTGGAGCACCGGGACTAGCGATGGGACCCAGTACTTC.